This is a list of T cell receptor beta chains from one sample in a study of metastatic and nonmetastatic thyroid tumors. With MiXCR, TCRdb reprocessed the PCR reads. The table has around 25,000 clones, over 25% seen once. Material: blood. The receptor set was obtained from a male donor with papillary thyroid cancer or a benign thyroid nodule (not recorded which). Some clones in this sample may be carry-over from other donors' samples. Both conserved end residues are part of each CDR3. Each record gives: clone size, J gene, D gene, V gene, CDR3 protein, CDR3 DNA. The D gene is left open where the match is weak. Size tells how often a clone was seen (once, few, many) or the class of an expanded clone, and some rows leave it out.

>few|TRBJ2-1|TRBD1|TRBV6-1
CASLTGQIGNEQFF
TGTGCCAGCCTGACGGGACAGATAGGCAATGAGCAGTTCTTC
>.|TRBJ1-6|TRBD1|TRBV5-1
CASSFGTGNHSPLHF
TGCGCCAGCAGCTTTGGGACAGGGAATCATTCACCCCTCCACTTT
>many|TRBJ2-3|.|TRBV30
CAFTPQAGAPDTQYF
TGTGCCTTTACCCCCCAGGCGGGGGCCCCAGATACGCAGTATTTT
>medium-sized|TRBJ1-2|TRBD1|TRBV5-1
CASSPGQGNYGYTF
TGCGCCAGCAGCCCGGGACAGGGGAACTATGGCTACACCTTC
>.|TRBJ2-2|TRBD2|TRBV9
CASSLGLAETGELFF
TGTGCCAGCAGCTTGGGACTAGCGGAGACCGGGGAGCTGTTTTTT
>many|TRBJ2-2|.|TRBV11-3
CASSQRSGQGNTGELFF
TGTGCCAGCAGCCAAAGATCAGGGCAGGGGAACACCGGGGAGCTGTTTTTT
>few|TRBJ2-7|.|TRBV6-1
CASSETRGAGGTYEQYF
TGTGCCAGCAGTGAAACTCGAGGGGCCGGAGGGACCTACGAGCAGTACTTC
>many|TRBJ2-1|TRBD2|TRBV20-1
CRILPGTSVYNEQFF
TGCAGGATACTTCCGGGGACTAGCGTTTACAATGAGCAGTTCTTC
>.|TRBJ2-2|.|TRBV6-1
CASIQGRYTGDLFF
TGTGCCAGCATTCAGGGGCGCTACACCGGGGATCTGTTTTTT
>.|TRBJ1-2|.|TRBV6-5
CASSYSVGIVGGYGYTF
TGTGCCAGTAGTTACTCGGTCGGTATCGTGGGTGGATATGGCTACACCTTC
>.|TRBJ2-1|TRBD2|TRBV6-6
CASSDSTAGDYNEQFF
TGTGCCAGCAGTGACTCGACAGCGGGGGACTACAATGAGCAGTTCTTC
>many|TRBJ2-5|.|TRBV6-1
CASSIRQSETQYF
TGTGCCAGCAGTATTAGACAATCAGAGACCCAGTACTTC
>few|TRBJ2-7|TRBD2|TRBV6-1
CATNGTSFYEQYF
TGTGCAACCAATGGGACTAGCTTCTACGAGCAGTACTTC
>medium-sized|TRBJ2-7|.|TRBV11-3
CASSGLRGYEQYF
TGTGCCAGCAGCGGCCTCCGGGGATACGAGCAGTACTTC
>.|TRBJ2-7|TRBD2|TRBV20-1
CSATRRGGSGIYEQYF
TGCAGTGCAACCCGGAGGGGGGGTAGCGGGATCTACGAGCAGTACTTC
>medium-sized|TRBJ1-3|.|TRBV18
CASSLQGNTIYF
TGTGCCAGCTCACTACAGGGAAACACCATATATTTT
>few|TRBJ1-6|TRBD1|TRBV4-1
CASSLRQGASPLHF
TGCGCCAGCAGCCTACGACAGGGCGCCTCACCCCTCCACTTT
>.|TRBJ2-7|.|TRBV5-1
CASSRSGSYEQYF
TGCGCCAGCAGCCGCTCAGGATCTTACGAGCAGTACTTC
>many|TRBJ2-6|.|TRBV7-2
CASTPRGANVLTF
TGTGCCAGCACCCCACGAGGGGCCAACGTCCTGACTTTC
>many|TRBJ2-7|TRBD2|TRBV18
CASSPGTSGPYEQYF
TGTGCCAGCTCACCCGGGACTAGCGGACCATACGAGCAGTACTTC
>.|TRBJ1-1|TRBD1|TRBV6-2/TRBV6-3
CASSYYPPATGGMNTEAFF
TGTGCCAGCAGTTACTACCCCCCCGCGACAGGGGGCATGAACACTGAAGCTTTCTTT
>.|TRBJ2-7|TRBD1|TRBV3-1
CASIQGTVRDEQYF
TGTGCCAGCATCCAAGGGACAGTGCGGGACGAGCAGTACTTC
>.|TRBJ1-2|TRBD1|TRBV20-1
CSAKRFLDRVSDYGYTF
TGCAGTGCTAAGAGATTCCTGGACAGGGTTTCGGACTATGGCTACACCTTC
>many|TRBJ2-1|.|TRBV14
CASSQASFTSSVDF
TGTGCCAGCAGCCAAGCATCTTTTACTAGCAGCGTCGACTTC
>many|TRBJ2-1|.|TRBV6-4
CASSEKGEGEQFF
TGTGCCAGCAGTGAGAAGGGGGAAGGTGAGCAGTTCTTC